The T cell receptor beta chain described here comes from a study of radiation and T cells in renal cell carcinoma. The study, taken as a whole, reports: No pretreatment tumor biopsies were available for baseline clonotypes.

Time point described: blood 2 weeks post-SBRT. The treatment denotes: 15 Gy SBRT to primary tumor, nephrectomy 4 weeks later. After SBRT, blood was collected at 2 and 4 weeks, plus baseline. CDR1 is SGHRS, CDR2 YFSETQ, per germline. Trimming shortened V by 8 bases and J by 0 bases, and 15 bases separated the two germline ends. The CDR3 spans 16 residues. Worth noting for this clone: The antigen is not known.

Profiling relied on immunoSEQ multiplex PCR, and the TCRdb table lists in-frame clones only, not all of them. This sample yields tens of thousands of clones, of which roughly 80% are seen a single time; roughly 30% belongs to the top ten. The receptor was derived from a woman in her 70s with renal cell carcinoma. Sequencing used blood, obtained from a patient whose treatment included radiotherapy and nephrectomy. The chain joins TRBV5-1 to TRBJ2-6; D is ambiguous. CDR3 residues: CASYDIPHSGANVLTF. For the CDR3, the DNA is TGCGCCAGTTACGACATCCCCCACTCTGGGGCCAACGTCCTGACTTTC.